Presented here are 25 T cell receptor beta chains from one specimen sequenced in a study of CXCR3 chemokines and chemotherapy response in bladder cancer. TCRdb reprocessed the PCR reads via MiXCR and lists one record per CDR3 protein. The sample carries 7,500 to 9,500 distinct CDR3 sequences, around 12% recorded once. This material was acquired from a patient whose treatment included neoadjuvant chemotherapy. These receptors originate from a human donor with bladder cancer that responded to neoadjuvant chemotherapy.

This clonotype was recorded at least ten times. The CDR3 DNA sequence: TGTGCCATTACCGCGGGGGACGGCTACACCTTC. Translating gives CAITAGDGYTF. The chain uses TRBV12-3 or TRBV12-4 and TRBJ1-2, with a tentative D call TRBD1 (5 bases). The CDR3 has 11 residues. Trimming removed 10 bases from V and 8 bases from J, with 14 bases in between.

Comment on this clonotype: This sequence may be a read error, since a much larger clone differs from it by one base. The J gene is TRBJ2-3, the V gene TRBV6-1; 7 nucleotides align to TRBD2. Germline CDR1 MNHNS, CDR2 SASEGT. The ends lost 3 bases at V and 1 base at J; junction bases unmatched: 7. CDR3 size: 16 residues. DNA of the CDR3: TGTGCCAGCAGTGATAGGGAGGGGTTGGGCACAGATACGCAGTATTTT. Protein product: CASSDREGLGTDTQYF.

In its sample, this clonotype was seen many times. The chain uses TRBV5-4 and TRBJ1-1; 9 bases match TRBD1. Germline values: CDR1 SGHNT, CDR2 YYREEE (reference sequence). The trim removed 4 bases at V and 1 base at J, leaving 5 bases unmatched. This CDR3 contains 15 residues. The CDR3 DNA sequence: TGTGCCAGCAGCCCACAGGGGGCGAGGAACACTGAAGCTTTCTTT. Protein sequence: CASSPQGARNTEAFF. Based on the CDR3 plus reference TRBV5-4 and TRBJ1-1, the full variable domain is ETGVTQSPTHLIKTRGQQVTLRCSSQSGHNTVSWYQQALGQGPQFIFQYYREEENGRGNFPPRFSGLQFPNYSSELNVNALELDDSALYLCASSPQGARNTEAFFGQGTRLTVV.

By proportion, this clonotype is medium-sized. V usage is TRBV5-4 and J usage is TRBJ2-3, with 7 nucleotides matching TRBD1. Trimming cost V 5 bases and J 6 bases; bases outside gene matches: 3. Germline values: CDR1 SGHNT, CDR2 YYREEE (reference sequence). The CDR3 runs to 12 residues. This CDR3 is CASRRQGDTQYF. In DNA form, the CDR3 reads TGTGCCAGCAGGAGACAGGGCGATACGCAGTATTTT.

A word on this clonotype: With a much larger clone just one base away, this may be a read error. V and J are TRBV27 and TRBJ2-5, with 12 bases lining up with TRBD2. The CDR3 is 13 amino acids. Germline V lookup: CDR1 MNHEY, CDR2 SMNVEV (reference sequence). The junction had 4 bases not matched to a gene; V was cut back by 9 bases and J by 5 bases. DNA of the CDR3: TGTGCCAGAAGTGGACTAGCGGGGGAGACCCAGTACTTC. Translated, it gives CARSGLAGETQYF.

A remark on this clonotype: It differs at one base from a far larger clone, so likely a read error. V and J are TRBV19 and TRBJ2-7, with TRBD1 matching over 8 bases. This CDR3 is 14 amino acids long. Germline CDR1 reads LNHDA; CDR2 reads SQIVND (reference sequence). J was trimmed by 7 bases and V by 4 bases; bases with no gene match: 9. CDR3 DNA sequence: TGTGCCAGTAGTAAGACAGGGGTAGACAATGAGCAGTACTTC. It specifies CASSKTGVDNEQYF.

At least ten counts were recorded for this clonotype. The chain carries TRBV18 and TRBJ1-2; D ambiguous. The CDR3 runs to 15 residues. CDR1 KGHSH and CDR2 LQKENI come from the germline V gene. Trimming stripped 6 bases from V and 3 bases from J, with 17 bases between. The CDR3 region is CASSLGDIFDYGYTF. The CDR3 nucleotides read TGTGCCAGCTCGCTTGGAGACATCTTTGACTATGGCTACACCTTC.

This clonotype was seen at least ten times. This chain uses TRBV18 with TRBJ2-2, with TRBD2 matching over 11 bases. The CDR3 contains 16 residues. Germline CDR1 is KGHSH and CDR2 is LQKENI. With 4 bases clipped from V and 4 bases from J, the junction kept 5 bases outside the gene matches. The CDR3 DNA sequence: TGTGCCAGCTCACGAGACACTAGCGGGGGCACCGGGGAGCTGTTTTTT. Protein: CASSRDTSGGTGELFF.

In this sample, this clonotype turned up many times. The chain employs TRBV6-5 and TRBJ2-5; 7 bases match TRBD2. Germline trimming cut 5 bases from V and 2 bases from J; bases unmatched to any gene: 8. The CDR3 has 15 amino acids. The germline V gene encodes CDR1 MNHEY and CDR2 SVGAGI. The CDR3 nucleotides are TGTGCCAGCAGTCCACGGACTAGACGGCAAGAGACCCAGTACTTC. As protein: CASSPRTRRQETQYF.

This clonotype was seen ten or more times. This chain joins TRBV11-1 and TRBJ2-5; D is perhaps TRBD1 or TRBD2 (5 bases each). The ends were cut back, 3 bases at V and 5 bases at J, with 16 bases in the middle. Looked up from germline, CDR1 is SGHAT and CDR2 is FQDESV (reference sequence). This CDR3 spans 15 amino acids. In DNA form, the CDR3 reads TGTGCCAGCAGCTTCGGAGCAGGGTGGGAGGAGACCCAGTACTTC. Translation: CASSFGAGWEETQYF.

By share of the sample, this clonotype is medium-sized. V gene TRBV13 combines with J gene TRBJ1-1; TRBD1 aligns across 8 bases. Germline V gene data show CDR1 as PRHDT and CDR2 as FYEKMQ (reference sequence). The CDR3 is made up of 17 amino acids. The V segment lost 1 base and the J segment 1 base; nucleotides outside the gene matches: 8. Here the CDR3 reads CASSLALMTGENTEAFF. The CDR3, as DNA: TGTGCCAGCAGCTTAGCCCTAATGACAGGGGAGAACACTGAAGCTTTCTTT.

This chain uses TRBV5-1 with TRBJ1-1; maybe TRBD1 (5 bases). Germline CDR1 SGHRS, CDR2 YFSETQ. This CDR3 contains 15 residues. Trimming removed 7 bases from V and 1 base from J, with 17 bases in between. CDR3 nucleotides: TGCGCCAGCCTCGCTGGCGGGGCCTCGAACACTGAAGCTTTCTTT. It yields the protein CASLAGGASNTEAFF.

This clonotype was seen many times. The chain links TRBV5-4 to TRBJ1-4; D is unclear. V lost 1 base, J lost 7 bases, and 8 bases lay in between. The CDR3 spans 13 residues. From germline, CDR1 is SGHNT and CDR2 YYREEE (reference sequence). The DNA of the CDR3 is TGTGCCAGCAGCTTGCCAGGAAGTGAAAAACTGTTTTTT. Protein sequence: CASSLPGSEKLFF.

To note about this clonotype: A far larger clone is just one base off, so this is likely a read error. V gene TRBV7-2 combines with J gene TRBJ1-6, with D unclear. CDR3 length: 12 amino acids. Germline V CDR1 and CDR2: SGHTA, FQGNSA. The CDR3 reads CASSDVNPPLHF. Written as DNA, the CDR3 is TGTGCCAGCAGCGACGTTAATCCACCCCTCCACTTT.

This clonotype is categorized as medium-sized. The J gene is TRBJ2-2, the V gene TRBV29-1; 9 nucleotides match TRBD1. Germline lookup yields CDR1 SQVTM and CDR2 ANQGSEA. This CDR3 spans 13 amino acids. With V trimmed by 7 bases and J by 3 bases, 3 bases remained unmatched. As DNA, the CDR3 is TGCAGCGCTGACAGGGGGTACACCGGGGAGCTGTTTTTT. Amino acids: CSADRGYTGELFF.

This clonotype was recorded many times. The chain is built from TRBV6-5 and TRBJ1-6; no reliable D call. The V gene's germline CDR1 is MNHEY and CDR2 SVGAGI. The CDR3 is 16 amino acids. The V and J ends lost 5 bases and 0 bases respectively, with 11 bases between them. CDR3 in amino acids: CASSQTLSSYNSPLHF. DNA for the CDR3: TGTGCCAGCAGTCAAACTTTAAGCTCCTATAATTCACCCCTCCACTTT.

This clonotype was found a few times. The rearrangement joins TRBV6-5 to TRBJ2-5; D is possibly TRBD1 (6 bases). Germline V gives CDR1 MNHEY, CDR2 SVGAGI. V lost 4 bases, J lost 5 bases, and 14 bases lay in between. The CDR3 spans 14 residues. DNA for the CDR3: TGTGCCAGCAGTTTCGAGTTTCAGGGGGAGACCCAGTACTTC. Encoded protein: CASSFEFQGETQYF.

This clonotype has a count of ten or more. The chain links TRBV18 to TRBJ2-5; 8 bases are shared with TRBD1. The V segment lost 6 bases and the J segment 0 bases; nucleotides outside the gene matches: 9. The CDR3 is 16 residues long. Germline CDR1 is KGHSH and CDR2 is LQKENI. CDR3 bases: TGTGCCAGCTCCGAGATTCGGACAGGGCACCAAGAGACCCAGTACTTC. Translated: CASSEIRTGHQETQYF. Looking up the rest from reference TRBV18 and TRBJ2-5 gives the full variable domain: NAGVMQNPRHLVRRRGQEARLRCSPMKGHSHVYWYRQLPEEGLKFMVYLQKENIIDESGMPKERFSAEFPKEGPSILRIQQVVRGDSAAYFCASSEIRTGHQETQYFGPGTRLLVL.

This clonotype is labeled medium-sized. This chain connects TRBV19 to TRBJ1-2; no definite D call. The CDR3 extends over 14 amino acids. With 3 bases removed from V and 2 bases from J, the gap between germline ends came to 10 bases. Germline CDR1 LNHDA, CDR2 SQIVND (reference sequence). CDR3 sequence reads: CASSIASGNYGYTF. DNA for the CDR3: TGTGCCAGTAGTATCGCTTCAGGCAACTATGGCTACACCTTC.

This clonotype came up a few times. The chain links TRBV12-3 or TRBV12-4 to TRBJ2-5; the D gene is possibly TRBD2 (5 bases). This CDR3 has 13 residues. V shed 1 base and J shed 3 bases, with 6 bases lying between them. The CDR3, as DNA: TGTGCCAGCAGTTTAGGGGAGAAAGAGACCCAGTACTTC. It specifies CASSLGEKETQYF.

This clonotype was seen many times. This rearrangement joins TRBV13 to TRBJ2-2, with D perhaps matching TRBD1 or TRBD2 (7 bases each). Trimming pared 5 bases from V and 4 bases from J, leaving 11 bases between. CDR3 length: 14 amino acids. Per the germline V gene, CDR1 is PRHDT and CDR2 is FYEKMQ (reference sequence). The CDR3 protein is CASSQGGGTGELFF. CDR3 DNA sequence: TGTGCCAGCAGCCAGGGGGGGGGCACCGGGGAGCTGTTTTTT.

This clonotype is categorized as medium-sized. The rearrangement joins TRBV19 to TRBJ2-7; maybe TRBD2 (6 bases). The CDR3 loop spans 15 amino acids. Germline-derived CDR1 and CDR2 are LNHDA and SQIVND (reference sequence). The V gene lost 0 bases and the J gene lost 0 bases, with 9 bases spanning the gap. In nucleotides, the CDR3 is TGTGCCAGTAGTATAGAGGCGGGGAGCTCCTACGAGCAGTACTTC. This codes for CASSIEAGSSYEQYF.

This clonotype is deemed medium-sized. The V call is TRBV10-3, the J call TRBJ2-7; 8 bases fit TRBD1. After removal of 10 bases from V and 5 bases from J, the junction contained 10 bases not matched to a gene. The CDR3 contains 13 residues. Per germline, CDR1 ENHRY and CDR2 SYGVKD. The CDR3 loop reads CASGTGLGDEQYF. CDR3 bases: TGTGCCAGCGGGACAGGCTTAGGCGACGAGCAGTACTTC.

This clonotype was seen repeatedly, ten times or more. The chain employs TRBV6-5 and TRBJ1-3, with no clear D. This CDR3 contains 15 residues. Germline loops: CDR1 MNHEY, CDR2 SVGAGI. The V gene lost 2 bases and the J gene lost 0 bases, with 8 bases spanning the gap. The DNA for the CDR3 is TGTGCCAGCAGTTACGACCCCGTCTCTGGAAACACCATATATTTT. This encodes CASSYDPVSGNTIYF.

J is TRBJ1-4 and V is TRBV10-3; TRBD1 might be the D (5 bases). CDR3 length: 14 residues. The V end was cut by 6 bases, the J end by 4 bases, with 12 bases between. Germline V gene sequence: CDR1 ENHRY, CDR2 SYGVKD. The CDR3 protein is CAISLGALNEKLFF. CDR3 in DNA: TGTGCCATCAGCCTTGGGGCTCTTAATGAAAAACTGTTTTTT.